This T cell receptor (beta chain) comes out of a study of T cell repertoires in breast cancer. Study-wide results and caveats: Tumor-free sentinel nodes shared only roughly 2.2% of tumor TCRs; involved nodes shared about 8%. Emulsion RT-PCR gave a qualitative, not quantitative, TCR profile. Varied nucleotide sequences encoding shared TCRs suggest antigen-driven selection and expansion. Possibly tumor-specific: some 17 TCR pairs in seven or more tumors, rare in control blood.

Details on this clonotype: Antigen: not known. At one boundary the junction diverges from the germline segment, which might be a read error.

Unpaired genes were suppressed by blocking oligonucleotides during a second nested PCR. TCRdb used MiXCR to reprocess the emulsion pairing reads, holding one entry per CDR3 protein. The table has roughly 39,000 distinct CDR3 sequences, roughly 42% seen once. The length of the CDR3 is 12 residues. Germline V lookup: CDR1 SEHNR, CDR2 FQNEAQ (reference sequence). The expanded emulsion RT-PCR method captured paired alpha and beta chains from CD8+ T cells. Sequenced: CD8+ T cells. This clonotype originated in a pool of human donors with breast cancer or a healthy control (not recorded which). The chain employs TRBV7-9 and TRBJ2-1; D unclear. The CDR3 here is CTKGNLYNEQSF. In DNA, the CDR3 is TGTACCAAAGGAAACTTATACAATGAGCAGTCCTTC.